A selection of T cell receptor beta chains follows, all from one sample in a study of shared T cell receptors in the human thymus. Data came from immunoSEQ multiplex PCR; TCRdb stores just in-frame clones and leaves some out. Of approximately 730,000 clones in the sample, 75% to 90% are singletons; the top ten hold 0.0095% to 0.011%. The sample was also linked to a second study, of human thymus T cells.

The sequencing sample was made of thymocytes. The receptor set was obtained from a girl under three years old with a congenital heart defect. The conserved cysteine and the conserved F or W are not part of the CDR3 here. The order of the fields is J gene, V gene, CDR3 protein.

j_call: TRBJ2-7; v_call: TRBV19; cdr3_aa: ASSIGSGETYEQY
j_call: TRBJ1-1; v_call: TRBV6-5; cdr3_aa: ASSHGWTGGTEAF
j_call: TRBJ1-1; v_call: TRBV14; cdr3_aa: ASSLHTSIEAF
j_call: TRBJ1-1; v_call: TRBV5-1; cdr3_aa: ASSPQGAEAF
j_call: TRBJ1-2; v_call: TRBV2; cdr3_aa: ASSDPPTGRYGYT
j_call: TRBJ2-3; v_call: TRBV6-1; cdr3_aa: ATDDSLLSTDTQY
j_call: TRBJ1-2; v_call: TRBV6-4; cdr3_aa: ASRLSTGKENGYT
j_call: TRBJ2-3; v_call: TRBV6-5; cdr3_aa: ASSYDDSCTDTQY
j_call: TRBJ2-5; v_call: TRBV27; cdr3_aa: ASSSGTSGGETQY
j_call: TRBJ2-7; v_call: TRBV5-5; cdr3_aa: ASSPEDEQY
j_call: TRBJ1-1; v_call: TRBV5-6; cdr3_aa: ASRKGVQQEAF
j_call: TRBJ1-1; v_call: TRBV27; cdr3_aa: ASSSRGRGTEAF
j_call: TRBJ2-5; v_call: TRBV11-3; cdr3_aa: ASSPGTGGHAETQY
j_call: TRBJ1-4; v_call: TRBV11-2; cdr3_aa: ASSLTGTDTNEKLF
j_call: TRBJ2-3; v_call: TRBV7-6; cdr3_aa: ASSGGTGRTDTQY
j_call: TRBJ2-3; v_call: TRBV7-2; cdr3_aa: ASSLARTSDEDTQY
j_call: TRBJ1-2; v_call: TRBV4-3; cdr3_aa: ASSQVLGTVGYT
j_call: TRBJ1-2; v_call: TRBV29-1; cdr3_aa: SVEETENYGYT
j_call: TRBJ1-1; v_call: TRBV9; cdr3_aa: ASSAHRGVNTEAF
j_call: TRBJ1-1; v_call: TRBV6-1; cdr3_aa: ASSAGRVRNTEAF
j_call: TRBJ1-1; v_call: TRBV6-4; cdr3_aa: ASRYRLLGDVGGDTEAF
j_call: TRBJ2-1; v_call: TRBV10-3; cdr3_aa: AISGDFYNEQF
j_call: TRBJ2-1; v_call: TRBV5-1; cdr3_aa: ASSPTRAKGGDEQF
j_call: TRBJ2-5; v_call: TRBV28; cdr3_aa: ASSLPGDTETQY
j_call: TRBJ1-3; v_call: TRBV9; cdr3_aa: ASSVARETGGTGNTIY
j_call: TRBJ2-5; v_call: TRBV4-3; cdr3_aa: ASSQSSGMQETQY
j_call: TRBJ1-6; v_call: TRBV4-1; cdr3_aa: ASSHRQGNRSPLH
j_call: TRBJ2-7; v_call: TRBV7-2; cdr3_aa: ASSFRGGEQY
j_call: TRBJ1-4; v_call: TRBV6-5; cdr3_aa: ASSEQGLREKLF
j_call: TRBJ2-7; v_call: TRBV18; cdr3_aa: ASSPPLSGGEYEQY
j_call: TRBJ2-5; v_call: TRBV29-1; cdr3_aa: SVEYSGGQETQY
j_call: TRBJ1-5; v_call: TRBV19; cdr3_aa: ASSLRPGNQPQH
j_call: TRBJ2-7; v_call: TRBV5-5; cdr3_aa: ASSLAWGTGDSYEQY
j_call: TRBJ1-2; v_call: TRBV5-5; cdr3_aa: ASSSTGDYGYT
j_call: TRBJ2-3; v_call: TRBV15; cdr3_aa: ATSREEETQY
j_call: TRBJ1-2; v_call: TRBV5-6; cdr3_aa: ASSLVTRATGYGYT
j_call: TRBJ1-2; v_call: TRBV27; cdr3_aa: ASSFSGQGLDYGYT
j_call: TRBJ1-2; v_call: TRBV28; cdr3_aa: ASSLGAWAAQRNYGYT